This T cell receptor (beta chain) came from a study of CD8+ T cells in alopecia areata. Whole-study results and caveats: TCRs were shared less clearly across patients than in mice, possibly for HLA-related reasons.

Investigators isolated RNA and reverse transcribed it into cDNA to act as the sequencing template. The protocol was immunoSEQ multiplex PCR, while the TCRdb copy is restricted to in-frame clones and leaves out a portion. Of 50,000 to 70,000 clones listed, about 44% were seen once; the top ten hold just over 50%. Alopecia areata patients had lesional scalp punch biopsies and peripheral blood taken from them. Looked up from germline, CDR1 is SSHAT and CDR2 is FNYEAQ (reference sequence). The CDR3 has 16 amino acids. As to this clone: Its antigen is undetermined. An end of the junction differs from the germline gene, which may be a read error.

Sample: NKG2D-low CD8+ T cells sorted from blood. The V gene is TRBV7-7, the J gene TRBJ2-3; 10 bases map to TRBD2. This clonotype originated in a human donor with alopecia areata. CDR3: CASSPQSAGGTDTQYF. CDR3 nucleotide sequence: TGTGCTAGCAGCCCACAGTCAGCGGGGGGGACAGATACGCAGTATTTT.